The sequence of this T cell receptor beta chain was determined in a study of T cell repertoires in cytomegalovirus infection. Study-level background: It was the public TCR beta signatures that indicated both CMV infection and matching HLA type. The study, taken as a whole, reports: CMV-specific HLA-C-restricted TCR beta clonotypes dominated the ex vivo response.

MiXCR, applied by TCRdb to the reads, yields one record per CDR3 protein. The sample yields 100,000 to 150,000 distinct CDR3 sequences, about 32% seen once. V was cut by 2 bases and J by 2 bases, with 10 bases left in between. The CDR3 has 14 residues. About this clonotype itself: Its antigen is still unknown.

The rearrangement joins TRBV12-3 or TRBV12-4 to TRBJ2-7; D is undetermined. This TCR came from a human donor in good health (CMV status not recorded). Some clones in this sample may be carry-over from other donors' samples. The sample in question was CD8+ T cells from cultured PBMCs, obtained from culture after CMV antigen stimulation. The CDR3: CASSLTGSAYEQYF. CDR3 in DNA: TGTGCCAGCAGTTTAACGGGCAGCGCCTACGAGCAGTACTTC.